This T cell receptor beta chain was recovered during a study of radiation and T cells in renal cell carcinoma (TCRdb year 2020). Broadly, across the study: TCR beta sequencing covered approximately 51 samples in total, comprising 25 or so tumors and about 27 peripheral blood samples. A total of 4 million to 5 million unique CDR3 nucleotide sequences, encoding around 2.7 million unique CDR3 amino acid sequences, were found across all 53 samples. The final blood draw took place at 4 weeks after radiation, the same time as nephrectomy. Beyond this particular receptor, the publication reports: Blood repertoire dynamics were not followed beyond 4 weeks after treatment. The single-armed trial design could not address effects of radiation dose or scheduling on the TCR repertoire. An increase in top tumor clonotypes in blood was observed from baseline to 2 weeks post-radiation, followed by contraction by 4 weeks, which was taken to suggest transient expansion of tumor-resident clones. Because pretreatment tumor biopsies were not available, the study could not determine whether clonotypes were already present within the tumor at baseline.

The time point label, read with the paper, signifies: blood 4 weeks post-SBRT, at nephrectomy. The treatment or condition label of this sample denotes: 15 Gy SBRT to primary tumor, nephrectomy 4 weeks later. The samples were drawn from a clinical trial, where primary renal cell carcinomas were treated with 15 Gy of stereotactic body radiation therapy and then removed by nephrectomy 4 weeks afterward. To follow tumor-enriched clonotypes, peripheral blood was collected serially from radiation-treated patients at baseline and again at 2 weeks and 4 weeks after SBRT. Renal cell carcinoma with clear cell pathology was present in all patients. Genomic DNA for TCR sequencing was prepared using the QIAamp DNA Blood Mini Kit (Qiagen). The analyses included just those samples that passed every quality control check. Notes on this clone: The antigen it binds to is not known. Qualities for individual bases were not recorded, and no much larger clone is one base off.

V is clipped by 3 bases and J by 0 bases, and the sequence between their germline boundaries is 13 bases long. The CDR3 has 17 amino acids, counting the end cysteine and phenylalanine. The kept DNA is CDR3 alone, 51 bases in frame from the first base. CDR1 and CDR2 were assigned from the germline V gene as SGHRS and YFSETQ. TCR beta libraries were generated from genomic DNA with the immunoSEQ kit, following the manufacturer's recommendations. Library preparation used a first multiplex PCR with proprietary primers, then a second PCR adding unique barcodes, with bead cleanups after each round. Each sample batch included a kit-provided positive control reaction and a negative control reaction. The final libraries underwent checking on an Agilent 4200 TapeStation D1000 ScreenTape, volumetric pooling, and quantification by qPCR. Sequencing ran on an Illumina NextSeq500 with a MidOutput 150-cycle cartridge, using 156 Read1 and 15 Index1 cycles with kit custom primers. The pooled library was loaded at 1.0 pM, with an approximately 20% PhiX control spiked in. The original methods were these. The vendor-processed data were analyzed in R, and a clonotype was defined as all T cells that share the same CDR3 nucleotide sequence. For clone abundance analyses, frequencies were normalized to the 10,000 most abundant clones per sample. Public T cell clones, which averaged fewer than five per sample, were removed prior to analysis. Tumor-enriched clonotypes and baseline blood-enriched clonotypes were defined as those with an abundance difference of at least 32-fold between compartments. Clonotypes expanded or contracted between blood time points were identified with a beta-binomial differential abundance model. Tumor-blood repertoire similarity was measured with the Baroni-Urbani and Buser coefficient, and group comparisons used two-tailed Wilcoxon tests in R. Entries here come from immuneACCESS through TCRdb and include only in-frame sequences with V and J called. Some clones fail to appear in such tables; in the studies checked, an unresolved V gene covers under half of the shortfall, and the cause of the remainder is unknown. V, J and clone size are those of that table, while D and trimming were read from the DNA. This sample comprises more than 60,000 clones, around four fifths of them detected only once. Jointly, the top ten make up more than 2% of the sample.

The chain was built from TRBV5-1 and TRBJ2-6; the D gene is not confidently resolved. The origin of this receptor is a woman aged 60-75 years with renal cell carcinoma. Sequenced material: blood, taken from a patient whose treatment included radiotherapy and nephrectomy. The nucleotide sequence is TGCGCCAGCAGCTCCCTAGGACGGAGCTCTGGGGCCAACGTCCTGACTTTC. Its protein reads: CASSSLGRSSGANVLTF.